The 3 T cell receptor beta chains below were found in one sample sequenced in a study of immune evolution from preneoplasia to lung adenocarcinoma. Here immunoSEQ multiplex PCR was the method, and the copy in TCRdb shows in-frame clones only, minus some. The repertoire holds approximately 6,900 clones, with approximately 88% as singletons. Input material: FFPE lung adenocarcinoma in situ tissue. The receptors here all came from an older donor with lung adenocarcinoma.

This clone was observed a handful of times. The rearrangement links TRBV5-1 to TRBJ2-2; the match to TRBD2 covers 15 bases. V lost 4 bases and J lost 4; bases outside the gene matches: 8. This CDR3 contains 18 residues. Germline assignment: CDR1 SGHRS and CDR2 YFSETQ. The CDR3 loop is CASSTRGLAGGSTGELFF. CDR3 sequence (DNA): TGCGCCAGCAGCACACGGGGACTAGCGGGAGGATCCACCGGGGAGCTGTTTTTT.

The V call is TRBV11-2, the J call TRBJ1-1, with a weak D call TRBD1 (5 bases). The CDR3 covers 14 residues. The V end was cut by 1 base, the J end by 0 bases, with 6 bases between. Germline V lookup: CDR1 SGHAT, CDR2 FQNNGV. The CDR3 here is CASSLGTLNTEAFF. The CDR3 DNA follows: TGTGCCAGCAGCTTAGGGACATTGAACACTGAAGCTTTCTTT.

The chain has TRBV6-1 and TRBJ2-1; no definite D call. Trimming stripped 7 bases from V and 3 bases from J, with 16 bases between. CDR1 is MNHNS and CDR2 is SASEGT in the germline V gene. This CDR3 comprises 15 residues. CDR3 amino acids: CASIYRSVNYNEQFF. The DNA for the CDR3 is TGTGCCAGCATATATCGGTCTGTAAACTACAATGAGCAGTTCTTC.